This TCR beta chain derives from a study of STAT5B mutations in CD4+ large granular lymphocyte leukemia. Regarding the study as a whole: Without HLA matching, higher CD4+ than CD8+ T-LGLL clonality could reflect small sample size. Main leukemic clonotypes were patient-specific, but approximately 25% appeared at low frequency elsewhere.

This clone was seen more than once but under ten times. Its antigen is unidentified. Clones were read by immunoSEQ multiplex PCR, and TCRdb kept only the in-frame ones, dropping some. The top ten hold less than 3% of the sample, which has tens of thousands of clones, 69% seen once. This CDR3 region has 14 residues. The V segment lost 3 bases and the J segment 4 bases; nucleotides outside the gene matches: 2. CDR1 and CDR2 (germline): KGHSH, LQKENI. This clonotype was obtained from a human donor in good health. This sequence joins TRBV18 and TRBJ2-7; TRBD2 aligns across 11 bases. Sequences were obtained from CD4+ T cells from blood buffy coats. CDR3 nucleotides: TGTGCCAGCTCACCGGGGACTAGCGGATACGAGCAGTACTTC. It specifies CASSPGTSGYEQYF. Based on the CDR3 plus reference TRBV18 and TRBJ2-7, the full variable domain is NAGVMQNPRHLVRRRGQEARLRCSPMKGHSHVYWYRQLPEEGLKFMVYLQKENIIDESGMPKERFSAEFPKEGPSILRIQQVVRGDSAAYFCASSPGTSGYEQYFGPGTRLTVT.